The sample holds one count of the clone carrying this T cell receptor (beta chain). As yet, its antigen is unknown. Molecular barcoding with unique molecular identifiers was used for the TCRbeta library. TCRdb reprocessed the PCR reads with MiXCR, giving one entry per CDR3 protein. Among 55,000 to 65,000 distinct CDR3 sequences listed, 44% were seen once. This sample stems from a study of T-cell reconstitution after alpha-beta-depleted transplantation in children. Study observations and caveats: A year post-transplant, T-cell counts and diversity derived mostly from newly produced T cells. As was reported, about two months after transplant, alpha-beta T cells came from several hundred expanded graft clones. Some patients showed high day-60 TCRbeta diversity, which derived from surviving recipient T cells and thymic progenitors.

Trimming removed 6 bases from V and 4 bases from J, with 15 bases in between. The CDR3 is 15 amino acids. Germline CDR1 is SEHNR and CDR2 is FQNEAQ (reference sequence). Sequences were derived from PBMCs, mostly from graft donor cells, sampled 360 days after TCRalphabeta/CD19-depleted stem cell transplant. This rearrangement joins TRBV7-9 to TRBJ2-2; D uncertain. This sequence originates from a male patient aged 10-17 years who had a stem cell transplant for acute lymphoblastic leukemia, so the T cells may come from the graft donor. CDR3 amino acids: CASRPAPTSTGELFF. CDR3 DNA sequence: TGTGCCAGCAGGCCCGCCCCAACGAGCACCGGGGAGCTGTTTTTT.